The 22 T cell receptor beta chains below come from one sample, sequenced in a study of blood T cell repertoires in COVID-19. Method: immunoSEQ multiplex PCR; TCRdb's copy keeps in-frame clones and lacks some. The sample includes more than 95,000 clones, less than 90% of them seen just once. Material for sequencing was peripheral blood. The receptors come from a woman of 80 years or more with acute or convalescent COVID-19.

This chain links TRBV5-1 with TRBJ2-5; 11 nucleotides agree with TRBD1. Germline V gene sequence: CDR1 SGHRS, CDR2 YFSETQ. The CDR3 consists of 14 residues. V shed 4 bases, J shed 3 bases, and the junction held 2 bases outside the gene matches. CDR3 sequence (DNA): TGCGCCAGCAGCATGGGACAGGGGGAAGAGACCCAGTACTTC. Encoded protein: CASSMGQGEETQYF.

V is TRBV20-1 and J is TRBJ2-1, with no clear D. The CDR3 is 10 amino acids. The germline gives CDR1 DFQATT, CDR2 SNEGSKA (reference sequence). The V gene lost 5 bases and the J gene lost 9 bases, with 8 bases spanning the gap. CDR3 nucleotide sequence: TGCAGTGCTTCCTATCGTGAGCAGTTCTTC. Its translation: CSASYREQFF.

The chain uses TRBV13 and TRBJ2-3; possible D gene TRBD1, 6 bases. Looked up from germline, CDR1 is PRHDT and CDR2 is FYEKMQ (reference sequence). V was shortened by 5 bases and J by 8 bases, with 23 bases between the two germline ends. The CDR3 runs to 16 residues. The DNA for the CDR3 is TGTGCCAGCAGCGACAAGAAACAGGGTCGCCTGGGTACGCAGTATTTT. It specifies CASSDKKQGRLGTQYF. Filled out from reference TRBV13 and TRBJ2-3, the complete variable domain reads AAGVIQSPRHLIKEKRETATLKCYPIPRHDTVYWYQQGPGQDPQFLISFYEKMQSDKGSIPDRFSAQQFSDYHSELNMSSLELGDSALYFCASSDKKQGRLGTQYFGPGTRLTVL.

This chain connects TRBV21-1 to TRBJ2-5; the listed D gene, TRBD1, was not tested against the DNA. TRBV21-1 is a documented pseudogene. The CDR3 contains 15 residues. The CDR3 DNA reads TGTGCCAGCAGCAGGACGGACAGGTCCCAAGAGACCCAGTACTTC. Translating gives CASSRTDRSQETQYF.

The chain uses TRBV3-1 (or the pseudogene TRBV3-2) and TRBJ2-2, with D possibly being TRBD2 (6 bases). There are 14 residues in the CDR3. The ends were cut back, 0 bases at V and 6 bases at J, with 8 bases in the middle. Germline V CDR1 and CDR2: LGHDT, YNNKEL (reference sequence). CDR3 protein: CASSQEGGPGELFF. The CDR3 nucleotides read TGTGCCAGCAGCCAAGAAGGAGGGCCCGGGGAGCTGTTTTTT.

This chain uses TRBV6-2 or TRBV6-3 with TRBJ1-6, with D unresolved. CDR3 length equals 14 residues. Germline V gene data show CDR1 as MNHEY and CDR2 as SVGEGT. V was trimmed by 2 bases and J by 8 bases, leaving 10 bases between them. The CDR3 loop reads CASSYGNTYSPLHF. The CDR3 region has the DNA TGTGCCAGCAGTTACGGTAATACTTATTCACCCCTCCACTTT.

The V call is TRBV5-8, the J call TRBJ2-1; TRBD2 matches at 7 bases. Germline V CDR1 and CDR2: SGHTS, YDEGEE. Trimming took 6 bases from V and 5 from J; bases not matched to a gene: 8. The CDR3 extends over 14 amino acids. The CDR3 is CASTTGLGDNEQFF. The DNA of the CDR3 is TGTGCCAGCACCACCGGACTAGGGGACAATGAGCAGTTCTTC.

The CDR3 DNA sequence: TGTGCTAGTGGTTTGGACCCCGGACAGGGGGCCCATCAGCCCCAGCATTTT. This gives the protein CASGLDPGQGAHQPQHF. The rearrangement joins TRBV12-5 to TRBJ1-5, with 11 bases aligning to TRBD1. This CDR3 is 17 amino acids long. The V and J ends lost 1 base and 5 bases, in that order; junction bases with no gene match: 7. Germline assignment: CDR1 LGHNT and CDR2 FRNRAP.

The J gene is TRBJ1-5, the V gene TRBV3-1 (or the pseudogene TRBV3-2), with TRBD1 identical over 7 bases. The junction had 8 bases not matched to a gene; V was cut back by 5 bases and J by 10 bases. CDR1 and CDR2 from the germline V gene are LGHDT and YNNKEL (reference sequence). The CDR3 extends over 13 amino acids. CDR3 protein: CASSVTYRGPQHF. The CDR3 DNA is TGTGCCAGCAGCGTAACATACAGGGGACCCCAGCATTTT.

The V call is TRBV5-8, the J call TRBJ2-4; possible D gene TRBD2, 5 bases. Germline CDR1 is SGHTS and CDR2 is YDEGEE. The CDR3 covers 15 residues. The V end lost 0 bases, the J end lost 0 bases, and 7 bases lay between the germline ends. The CDR3 protein is CASSLGSVAKNIQYF. CDR3 sequence (DNA): TGTGCCAGCAGCTTGGGTAGCGTAGCCAAAAACATTCAGTACTTC. Full variable domain (missing parts from reference TRBV5-8 and TRBJ2-4): EAGVTQSPTHLIKTRGQQATLRCSPISGHTSVYWYQQALGLGLQFLLWYDEGEERNRGNFPPRFSGRQFPNYSSELNVNALELEDSALYLCASSLGSVAKNIQYFGAGTRLSVL.

The J gene is TRBJ2-1, the V gene TRBV4-1; maybe TRBD1 (6 bases). CDR3 length: 15 amino acids. CDR1 and CDR2 from the germline V gene are MGHRA and YSYEKL. The V gene lost 4 bases and the J gene lost 6 bases, with 16 bases spanning the gap. CDR3 nucleotides: TGCGCCAGCAGCCTTAGGGACACTCAGCTCAATGAGCAGTTCTTC. Amino acids: CASSLRDTQLNEQFF.

The chain uses TRBV6-2 or TRBV6-3 and TRBJ1-5; D is unresolved. V lost 2 bases and J 6 bases, leaving 8 bases between the germline ends. Germline values: CDR1 MNHEY, CDR2 SVGEGT. The CDR3 is 13 amino acids. CDR3 sequence reads: CASSYRRGQPQHF. The CDR3, as DNA: TGTGCCAGCAGTTACCGGCGGGGTCAGCCCCAGCATTTT.

The rearrangement links TRBV7-9 to TRBJ1-1; no clear D gene. This CDR3 comprises 15 residues. The V gene's germline CDR1 is SEHNR and CDR2 FQNEAQ (reference sequence). V lost 4 bases and J 6 bases, leaving 18 bases between the germline ends. The DNA for the CDR3 is TGTGCCAGCAGCTCCTTGACGGCCGGAGGTGCTGAAGCTTTCTTT. It yields the protein CASSSLTAGGAEAFF. The whole variable domain, remainder taken from reference TRBV7-9 and TRBJ1-1, is DTGVSQNPRHKITKRGQNVTFRCDPISEHNRLYWYRQTLGQGPEFLTYFQNEAQLEKSRLLSDRFSAERPKGSFSTLEIQRTEQGDSAMYLCASSSLTAGGAEAFFGQGTRLTVV.

As DNA, the CDR3 is TGCGCCAGCTTACAGGACGGGTCTGGGGCCAACGTCCTGACTTTC. Translating gives CASLQDGSGANVLTF. The gene calls are TRBV5-1 and TRBJ2-6; D might be TRBD1 (5 bases). V shed 7 bases and J shed 1 base, with 12 bases lying between them. Germline V CDR1 and CDR2: SGHRS, YFSETQ. The CDR3 has 15 amino acids.

The gene calls are TRBV9 and TRBJ2-5; D is undetermined. CDR3 length: 15 residues. CDR1 and CDR2 (germline): SGDLS, YYNGEE. V lost 3 bases and J 5 bases, leaving 17 bases between the germline ends. The CDR3 sequence: CASSARTAAAETQYF. CDR3 nucleotides: TGTGCCAGCAGCGCCCGAACGGCGGCGGCCGAGACCCAGTACTTC.

This clone occurred a few times. The chain uses TRBV10-3 and TRBJ1-2; no clear D. Germline values: CDR1 ENHRY, CDR2 SYGVKD. V was cut by 0 bases and J by 4 bases, with 12 bases left in between. This CDR3 spans 15 amino acids. The CDR3 DNA follows: TGTGCCATCAGTGAGTCCCGTGAAGCGTCCTATGGCTACACCTTC. This encodes CAISESREASYGYTF.

J is TRBJ2-1 and V is TRBV11-2; a weak D match, TRBD1 (7 bases). V was clipped by 5 bases and J by 2 bases, with 10 bases between them. CDR1 is SGHAT, CDR2 FQNNGV, per germline. The CDR3 loop spans 14 amino acids. The CDR3 region has the DNA TGTGCCAGCAGCCGCGGGACAGCCTACAATGAGCAGTTCTTC. Translation gives CASSRGTAYNEQFF.

This chain uses TRBV24-1 with TRBJ2-7; a possible D gene is TRBD1 (7 bases). Germline V gives CDR1 KGHDR, CDR2 SFDVKD. This CDR3 is built from 15 residues. Trimming stripped 4 bases from V and 2 bases from J, with 14 bases between. The CDR3 DNA is TGTGCCACCAGTGACCTACAGGGGAGGCCCTACGAGCAGTACTTC. Amino acid sequence: CATSDLQGRPYEQYF.

The rearrangement uses TRBV7-9 and TRBJ1-1, with a weak D call TRBD1 (5 bases). CDR1 and CDR2 (germline): SEHNR, FQNEAQ (reference sequence). Trimming shortened V by 0 bases and J by 9 bases, and 11 bases separated the two germline ends. The length of the CDR3 is 13 residues. The CDR3 loop reads CASSLARTLQAFF. In DNA form, the CDR3 reads TGTGCCAGCAGCTTAGCCCGGACACTCCAAGCTTTCTTT.

This clone was detected only once. The rearrangement joins TRBV18 to TRBJ1-1; weak D call: TRBD1 (6 bases). The V gene lost 5 bases and the J gene lost 6 bases, with 16 bases spanning the gap. Germline lookup yields CDR1 KGHSH and CDR2 LQKENI. The CDR3 contains 14 residues. In DNA, the CDR3 is TGTGCCAGCTCATCGTTACAGGGTTTCCCTGAAGCTTTCTTT. Its translation is CASSSLQGFPEAFF.

The V and J genes are TRBV5-1 and TRBJ1-2; perhaps TRBD1 as D (5 bases). Germline V gives CDR1 SGHRS, CDR2 YFSETQ. Trimming left V 4 bases short and J 8 bases short, with 27 bases between. The CDR3 consists of 17 residues. CDR3: CASSPPGLVIGGGGYTF. As DNA, the CDR3 is TGCGCCAGCAGCCCCCCTGGCCTTGTGATCGGGGGTGGAGGCTACACCTTC.

This clone is a singleton in its sample. CDR3 sequence: CASSSIGTAKATGYTF. CDR3 bases: TGTGCCAGCAGCTCGATAGGGACAGCTAAAGCGACCGGCTACACCTTC. V usage is TRBV5-6 and J usage is TRBJ1-2, with 7 positions matching TRBD1. The CDR3 covers 16 residues. Germline V gene lookup returns CDR1 SGHDT and CDR2 YYEEEE. V lost 3 bases and J lost 8; bases outside the gene matches: 16. Using reference TRBV5-6 and TRBJ1-2 for the parts outside the CDR3, the full variable domain is DAGVTQSPTHLIKTRGQQVTLRCSPKSGHDTVSWYQQALGQGPQFIFQYYEEEERQRGNFPDRFSGHQFPNYSSELNVNALLLGDSALYLCASSSIGTAKATGYTFGSGTRLTVV.